The present TCR beta chain was sequenced within a study of regulatory and conventional T cells in RAG deficiency. Study observations and caveats: Treg unique TCR beta sequences were about 92-fold fewer in Omenn syndrome and CID/AS patients than controls. Control T-cell subsets had markedly higher Shannon entropy and lower Simpson indices than RAG-deficient patients. Shorter CDR3s in all patient subsets; >75% Treg-Tconv overlap in Omenn.

The table came from immunoSEQ multiplex PCR; TCRdb's copy has only in-frame clones and leaves some out. The table records just over 400 clones, 36% of them present only once. In its sample, this clone ranks as large. Its antigen remains unidentified. The V gene lost 2 bases and the J gene lost 1 base, with 6 bases spanning the gap. In germline, CDR1 is SGDLS, CDR2 YYNGEE. This CDR3 comprises 13 residues. Conventional CD4+ T cells were sorted from blood as CD25-low CD127-high cells. Of eight RAG-deficient patients, one had SCID, two Omenn syndrome, five CID or atypical SCID. This sequence originates from a human donor with RAG deficiency presenting as severe combined immunodeficiency. The gene calls are TRBV9 and TRBJ1-1; D remains ambiguous. Specimen: CD4+ effector T cells sorted from blood. Written as DNA, the CDR3 is TGTGCCAGCAGCGTTAGGACGAACACTGAAGCTTTCTTT. Translated: CASSVRTNTEAFF.